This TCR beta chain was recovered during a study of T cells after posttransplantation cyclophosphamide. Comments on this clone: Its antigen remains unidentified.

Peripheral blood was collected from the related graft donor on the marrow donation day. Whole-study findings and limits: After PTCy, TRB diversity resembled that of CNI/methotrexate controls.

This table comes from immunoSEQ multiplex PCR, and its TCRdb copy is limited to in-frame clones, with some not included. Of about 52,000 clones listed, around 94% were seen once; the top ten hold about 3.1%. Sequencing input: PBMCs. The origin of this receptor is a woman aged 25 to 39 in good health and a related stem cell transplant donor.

Here the CDR3 DNA reads TGTGCCAGCAGCTTAGGATGGCAGGGAAGGGGTGAAAAACTGTTTTTT. It yields the protein CASSLGWQGRGEKLFF. The chain uses TRBV7-8 and TRBJ1-4; a weak D match, TRBD1 (5 bases). V was pared by 1 base and J by 7 bases, with 16 bases between. Germline CDR1 and CDR2: SGHVS and FQNEAQ. The CDR3 totals 16 residues.